This note documents a single TCR beta chain sequence. Its target is unknown. There are 14 residues in the CDR3. Germline assignment: CDR1 SGDLS and CDR2 YYNGEE. V was shortened by 7 bases and J by 4 bases, with 18 bases between the two germline ends. Use of 60 Vbeta and 13 Jbeta primers characterized the PCR. Only in-frame clones appear in the TCRdb table, and some are missing; sequencing was by immunoSEQ multiplex PCR. Among roughly 140,000 clones listed, approximately 80% were seen once. The data belong to a study of cytomegalovirus exposure and HLA in healthy donors. Study background: There were some 410 genotyped donors. Of these, about 86% fell in the genetic ancestry cluster associated with self-reported Caucasian donors. Study-level points and caveats: Clonal expansion, a later analysis showed, was greater in HLA-associated TCR beta chains than in equally common others. A missense DCLRE1C variant was associated with V- and J-gene trimming of TCR beta chains in a later analysis, and an independent cohort replicated the association.

The sequence was collected from a woman in her forties or fifties in good health and CMV-seropositive. Sequenced material: PBMCs. The V gene is TRBV9, the J gene TRBJ2-7; D perhaps matches TRBD1 (8 bases). The CDR3 region is CASAQGGEEYEQYF. The CDR3 DNA sequence: TGTGCCAGCGCACAGGGGGGGGAGGAGTACGAGCAGTACTTC.